This TCR beta chain was retrieved from a study of shared T cell receptors in the human thymus. This CDR3 spans 17 amino acids. Germline CDR1 and CDR2: SGHTA and FQGNSA. Trimming took 4 bases from V and 0 from J; bases not matched to a gene: 4. TCRdb keeps only in-frame clones here, not all; method: immunoSEQ multiplex PCR. The table shows about 380,000 clones, with around 93% occurring only once. The chain joins TRBV7-2 to TRBJ2-7, with TRBD2 identical over 15 bases. Sequenced sample: thymocytes. The origin of this receptor is a human donor. The DNA of the CDR3 is TGTGCCAGCAGCTACCGGACTAGCGGGAGGGCCTCCTACGAGCAGTACTTC. Translating gives CASSYRTSGRASYEQYF.